This TCR beta chain was retrieved from a study of blood T cell repertoires in COVID-19. Study information: Samples came from the United States, Italy and Spain, spanning acute and convalescent COVID-19.

The age range of participants was roughly 18 to 90 years, with residence in around 22 US areas. The CDR3 contains 16 residues. The V end was cut by 1 base, the J end by 8 bases, with 21 bases between. The germline CDR1 and CDR2 sequences are SGHVS and FQNEAQ. As handled by the study authors: Reference gene primer amplification in the assay estimated nucleated cell counts. Sequencing used immunoSEQ multiplex PCR; TCRdb keeps in-frame clones, though not all of them. That table gives V, J and clone size, and the DNA gave D and trimming. In the table there are about 190,000 clones, 86% of which are singletons.

This chain links TRBV7-8 with TRBJ2-7; D perhaps matches TRBD1 (7 bases). Sequencing was done on a sample of PBMCs or T cells enriched from blood (not recorded which). The sequence was collected from a woman aged 30 to 39 who had recovered from COVID-19. CDR3 region: CASSLGTSGDRGKQYF. CDR3 sequence (DNA): TGTGCCAGCAGCTTAGGAACATCGGGGGACAGAGGCAAGCAGTACTTC.